This T cell receptor (beta chain) was obtained from a study of T cells in Graves' hyperthyroidism and ophthalmopathy. For the study at large: Staff took peripheral blood when the initial diagnosis was made, before any treatment began.

Patients aged 18 to 65 with hyperthyroidism were newly diagnosed, with duration under 2 months. In the case of this clonotype: What it binds is unknown.

Deletions cut 0 bases from V and 8 bases from J, with 8 bases between. The germline V gene encodes CDR1 GTSNPN and CDR2 SVGIG (reference sequence). CDR3 length: 12 amino acids. The TCR beta CDR3 regions underwent amplification using RNA transcripts as the source. Researchers ran a first-round RT-PCR on the TCR CDR3 using the HTBI primer set. TCRdb passed the multiplex PCR reads through MiXCR, listing each CDR3 protein once. The sample contains approximately 610,000 distinct CDR3 sequences, around 17% of which appear only once. Study-level points and caveats: Stable hyperthyroidism was separated from ophthalmopathy by a model based on 13 V-J features.

The material sequenced was blood. The sequence was obtained from a woman aged 18-29 years with Graves' hyperthyroidism. The chain joins TRBV30 to TRBJ1-5; no clear D. CDR3 in amino acids: CAWSVYGEPQHF. The CDR3 nucleotides are TGTGCCTGGAGTGTATACGGGGAGCCCCAGCATTTT. Based on the CDR3 plus reference TRBV30 and TRBJ1-5, the full variable domain is SQTIHQWPATLVQPVGSPLSLECTVEGTSNPNLYWYRQAAGRGLQLLFYSVGIGQISSEVPQNLSASRPQDRQFILSSKKLLLSDSGFYLCAWSVYGEPQHFGDGTRLSIL.